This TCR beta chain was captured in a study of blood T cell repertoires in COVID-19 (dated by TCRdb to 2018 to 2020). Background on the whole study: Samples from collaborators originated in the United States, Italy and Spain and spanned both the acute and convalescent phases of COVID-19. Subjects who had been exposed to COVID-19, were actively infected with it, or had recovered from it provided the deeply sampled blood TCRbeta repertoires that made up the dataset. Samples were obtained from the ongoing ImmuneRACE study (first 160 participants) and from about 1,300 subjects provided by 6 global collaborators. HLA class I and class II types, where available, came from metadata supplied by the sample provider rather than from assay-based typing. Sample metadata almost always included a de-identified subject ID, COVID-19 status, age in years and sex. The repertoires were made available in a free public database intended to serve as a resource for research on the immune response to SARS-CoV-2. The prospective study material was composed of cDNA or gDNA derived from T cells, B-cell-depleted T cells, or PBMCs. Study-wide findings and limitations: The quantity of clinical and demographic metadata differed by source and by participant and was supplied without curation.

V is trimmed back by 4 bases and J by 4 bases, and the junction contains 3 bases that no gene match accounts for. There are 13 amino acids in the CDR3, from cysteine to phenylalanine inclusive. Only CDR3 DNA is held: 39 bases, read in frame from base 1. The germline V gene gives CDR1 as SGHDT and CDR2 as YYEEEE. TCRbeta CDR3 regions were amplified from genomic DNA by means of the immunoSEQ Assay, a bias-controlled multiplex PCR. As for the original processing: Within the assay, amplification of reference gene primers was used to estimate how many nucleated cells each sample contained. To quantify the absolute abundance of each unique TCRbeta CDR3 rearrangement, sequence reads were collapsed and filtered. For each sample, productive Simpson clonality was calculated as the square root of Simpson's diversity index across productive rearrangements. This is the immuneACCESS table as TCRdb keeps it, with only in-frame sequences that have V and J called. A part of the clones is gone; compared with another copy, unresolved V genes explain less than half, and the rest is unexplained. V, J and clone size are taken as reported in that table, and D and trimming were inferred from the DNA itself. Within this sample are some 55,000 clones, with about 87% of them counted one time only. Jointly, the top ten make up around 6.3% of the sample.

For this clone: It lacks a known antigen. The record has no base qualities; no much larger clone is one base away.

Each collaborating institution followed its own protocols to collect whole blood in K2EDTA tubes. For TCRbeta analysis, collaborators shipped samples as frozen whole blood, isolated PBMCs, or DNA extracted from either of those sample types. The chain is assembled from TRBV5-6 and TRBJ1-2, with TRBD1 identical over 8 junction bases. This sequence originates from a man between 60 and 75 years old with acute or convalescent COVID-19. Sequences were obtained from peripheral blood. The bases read TGTGCCAGCAGCCAGGACAGGGCCTATGGCTACACCTTC. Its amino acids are CASSQDRAYGYTF.